A single sample gave rise to the 19 T cell receptor beta chains below, sequenced in a study of Ad26.COV2.S vaccination and SARS-CoV-2 variants. Assay: immunoSEQ multiplex PCR; the TCRdb copy retains only in-frame clones and omits some. The table includes about 350,000 clones, 70% to 90% detected once. Treatment given: roughly 19 received Ad26.COV2.S at low or high dose, single or two shots; about 5 received placebo; per-sample allocation not given. Each sample was drawn 63 days after the first injection (of vaccine or placebo). Source: peripheral blood, taken in a trial of Ad26.COV2.S vaccine versus placebo. These receptors were collected from a person between 18 and 65 years old who received the Ad26.COV2.S COVID-19 vaccine or a placebo.

The chain links TRBV7-9 to TRBJ2-6, with 7 bases aligning to TRBD1. Trimming cost V 2 bases and J 2 bases; bases outside gene matches: 6. The CDR3 has 17 amino acids. The germline V gene has CDR1 SEHNR and CDR2 FQNEAQ (reference sequence). DNA of the CDR3: TGTGCCAGCAGCTTAAGCCTGACAGGGCCTGGGGCCAACGTCCTGACTTTC. It translates to CASSLSLTGPGANVLTF.

This chain joins TRBV27 and TRBJ2-7; D could derive from TRBD1 or TRBD2 (5 bases each). Trimming removed 0 bases from V and 5 bases from J, with 8 bases in between. The V gene's germline CDR1 is MNHEY and CDR2 SMNVEV (reference sequence). The length of the CDR3 is 13 residues. The CDR3 loop reads CASSLSQGHEQYF. CDR3 in DNA: TGTGCCAGCAGTTTATCTCAGGGACACGAGCAGTACTTC.

J is TRBJ1-5 and V is TRBV6-5, with 8 bases lining up with TRBD1. V trimming: 6 bases; J trimming: 6 bases; junction bases outside the gene matches: 10. Germline V gene lookup returns CDR1 MNHEY and CDR2 SVGAGI. This CDR3 spans 15 amino acids. CDR3 amino acids: CASRTRTGTTQPQHF. DNA for the CDR3: TGTGCCAGCAGAACCCGGACAGGGACAACTCAGCCCCAGCATTTT.

The V call is TRBV18, the J call TRBJ2-1; 7 nucleotides agree with TRBD2. Trimming at V came to 4 bases and at J to 4 bases, leaving 7 bases not matched to a gene. The CDR3 has 15 residues. CDR1 is KGHSH, CDR2 LQKENI, per germline. For the CDR3, the DNA is TGTGCCAGCTCACGGGCTAGCGGCATGTACAATGAGCAGTTCTTC. It specifies CASSRASGMYNEQFF. Variable domain in full (rest from reference TRBV18 and TRBJ2-1): NAGVMQNPRHLVRRRGQEARLRCSPMKGHSHVYWYRQLPEEGLKFMVYLQKENIIDESGMPKERFSAEFPKEGPSILRIQQVVRGDSAAYFCASSRASGMYNEQFFGPGTRLTVL.

The chain links TRBV30 to TRBJ2-7, with 11 bases aligning to TRBD2. Germline V lookup: CDR1 GTSNPN, CDR2 SVGIG (reference sequence). After removal of 1 base from V and 0 bases from J, the junction contained 2 bases not matched to a gene. The CDR3 is 15 amino acids. The CDR3: CAWSAGLAVSYEQYF. The CDR3 DNA sequence: TGTGCCTGGAGTGCGGGACTAGCGGTCTCCTACGAGCAGTACTTC.

Of note for this clone: This sample also contains other DNA sequences that code for the same CDR3. V is TRBV18 and J is TRBJ2-7; no reliable D call. The germline CDR1 and CDR2 sequences are KGHSH and LQKENI. This CDR3 has 13 residues. The germline V and J ends were trimmed by 3 bases and 0 bases, with 6 bases remaining between them. The CDR3 loop is CASSPPSSYEQYF. The CDR3 DNA sequence: TGTGCCAGCTCACCCCCCAGCTCCTACGAGCAGTACTTC.

The rearrangement joins TRBV6-5 to TRBJ2-1, with 8 bases matching TRBD2. Trimming at V came to 10 bases and at J to 3 bases, leaving 11 bases not matched to a gene. The CDR3 has 15 residues. Germline CDR1 reads MNHEY; CDR2 reads SVGAGI. The CDR3 sequence: CATERASGYYNEQFF. For the CDR3, the DNA is TGTGCCACCGAGAGGGCTAGCGGGTACTACAATGAGCAGTTCTTC.

The chain carries TRBV18 and TRBJ2-7, with 12 bases matching TRBD2. CDR3 length equals 16 residues. Trimming removed 2 bases from V and 6 bases from J; junction bases left unmatched: 8. The germline CDR1 and CDR2 sequences are KGHSH and LQKENI. The DNA of the CDR3 is TGTGCCAGCTCACCATCGGCTAGCGGGGGGGAAGGCGAGCAGTACTTC. Protein: CASSPSASGGEGEQYF.

This clone has just one count. The rearrangement uses TRBV29-1 and TRBJ2-7; D might be TRBD1 or TRBD2, each matching 6 bases. Germline loops: CDR1 SQVTM, CDR2 ANQGSEA. The CDR3 is 12 residues long. V lost 4 bases to trimming and J lost 6 bases, with 13 bases between them. In nucleotides, the CDR3 is TGCAGCGTTGGATGGGGGGCAGGCGAGCAGTACTTC. Translating gives CSVGWGAGEQYF.

The CDR3 here is CASSVRDQETQYF. As DNA, the CDR3 is TGTGCCAGCTCGGTCAGGGACCAAGAGACCCAGTACTTC. V usage is TRBV18 and J usage is TRBJ2-5, with a tentative D call TRBD1 (5 bases). This CDR3 is built from 13 residues. Trimming stripped 6 bases from V and 0 bases from J, with 8 bases between. Germline V lookup: CDR1 KGHSH, CDR2 LQKENI.

CDR3: CASSLKTGGGDGYTF. In DNA, the CDR3 is TGTGCCAGCAGCTTAAAGACAGGGGGAGGCGATGGCTACACCTTC. The chain has TRBV11-2 and TRBJ1-2; TRBD1 matches 9 bases. V trimming: 2 bases; J trimming: 6 bases; junction bases outside the gene matches: 7. Germline V CDR1 and CDR2: SGHAT, FQNNGV. The CDR3 totals 15 residues.

This chain connects TRBV28 to TRBJ1-6; 10 bases are a match to TRBD1. V dropped 6 bases and J dropped 14; count of bases not matched to a gene: 10. CDR1 and CDR2 (germline): MDHEN, SYDVKM. The CDR3 contains 14 residues. The CDR3 DNA reads as TGTGCCAGCAGACCCGGACAGGGGGTTTTCGCCCTCCACTTT. Protein product: CASRPGQGVFALHF.

The V call is TRBV19, the J call TRBJ1-5, with TRBD1 as a possible D gene (5 bases). Germline values: CDR1 LNHDA, CDR2 SQIVND (reference sequence). The V gene lost 1 base and the J gene lost 9 bases, with 13 bases spanning the gap. The CDR3 runs 14 residues. The CDR3 coding sequence is TGTGCCAGTAGTATAGCGACAGCCCCGGGGCCCCAGCATTTT. It specifies CASSIATAPGPQHF.

This clone was detected a few times. V usage is TRBV5-4 and J usage is TRBJ1-1, with D perhaps TRBD1 (5 bases). Per germline, CDR1 SGHNT and CDR2 YYREEE (reference sequence). The V gene lost 4 bases and the J gene lost 3 bases, with 19 bases spanning the gap. CDR3 length: 16 residues. This CDR3 is CASSRGRGEGYTEAFF. CDR3 nucleotides: TGTGCCAGCAGCCGCGGACGAGGGGAAGGGTACACTGAAGCTTTCTTT. Variable domain in full (rest from reference TRBV5-4 and TRBJ1-1): ETGVTQSPTHLIKTRGQQVTLRCSSQSGHNTVSWYQQALGQGPQFIFQYYREEENGRGNFPPRFSGLQFPNYSSELNVNALELDDSALYLCASSRGRGEGYTEAFFGQGTRLTVV.

The V gene is TRBV5-1, the J gene TRBJ2-4, with 14 nucleotides matching TRBD2. Germline V gene data show CDR1 as SGHRS and CDR2 as YFSETQ. The J segment lost 8 bases and the V segment lost 4 bases, leaving 8 bases of the junction unmatched. The CDR3 has 16 residues. This CDR3 reads CASSPGLAGDRHIQYF. The DNA for the CDR3 is TGCGCCAGCAGCCCGGGACTAGCGGGAGATAGACACATTCAGTACTTC.

This clone was seen more than once but under ten times. This chain joins TRBV5-1 and TRBJ2-3; 9 nucleotides line up with TRBD1. CDR3 length equals 14 residues. From germline, CDR1 is SGHRS and CDR2 YFSETQ. The ends lost 3 bases at V and 4 bases at J; junction bases unmatched: 3. The CDR3 region is CASSSRDRADTQYF. CDR3 in DNA: TGCGCCAGCAGCTCTAGGGACAGGGCAGATACGCAGTATTTT.

The chain employs TRBV19 and TRBJ2-1; 7 nucleotides align to TRBD2. CDR3 length: 12 amino acids. With 7 bases clipped from V and 4 bases from J, the junction kept 1 base outside the gene matches. Germline CDR1 and CDR2: LNHDA and SQIVND (reference sequence). CDR3 coding DNA: TGTGCCAGTAAGCGGGGTTACAATGAGCAGTTCTTC. As protein: CASKRGYNEQFF.

The gene calls are TRBV19 and TRBJ2-2; weak D call: TRBD1 (5 bases). Germline V gene lookup returns CDR1 LNHDA and CDR2 SQIVND (reference sequence). The V end was cut by 1 base, the J end by 7 bases, with 10 bases between. CDR3 length: 14 residues. The CDR3 loop is CASSIVGANGELFF. The CDR3 region has the DNA TGTGCCAGTAGTATAGTAGGGGCCAACGGGGAGCTGTTTTTT.

The genes are TRBV2 and TRBJ2-5; tentatively, D is TRBD2 (6 bases). Germline V gene sequence: CDR1 SNHLY, CDR2 FYNNEI. Trimming removed 2 bases from V and 5 bases from J, with 12 bases in between. The CDR3 has 14 residues. The CDR3 loop reads CASSEFLEGETQYF. In DNA, the CDR3 is TGTGCCAGCAGTGAATTTTTGGAGGGGGAGACCCAGTACTTC. The whole variable domain, filled in from reference TRBV2 and TRBJ2-5, reads EPEVTQTPSHQVTQMGQEVILRCVPISNHLYFYWYRQILGQKVEFLVSFYNNEISEKSEIFDDQFSVERPDGSNFTLKIRSTKLEDSAMYFCASSEFLEGETQYFGPGTRLLVL.